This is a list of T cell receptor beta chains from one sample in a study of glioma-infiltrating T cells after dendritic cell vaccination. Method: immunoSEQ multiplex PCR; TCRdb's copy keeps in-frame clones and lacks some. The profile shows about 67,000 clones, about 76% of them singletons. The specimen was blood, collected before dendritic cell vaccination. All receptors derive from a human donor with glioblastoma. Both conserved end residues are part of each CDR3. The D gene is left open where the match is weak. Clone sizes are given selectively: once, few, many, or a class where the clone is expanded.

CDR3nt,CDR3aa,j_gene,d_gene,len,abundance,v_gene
TGCAGTGCTAGACCCCTAGAGACCCAGTACTTC,CSARPLETQYF,TRBJ2-5,.,11,.,TRBV20-1
TGCAGCGTTGATATTCAGGGAAACACCGGGGAGCTGTTTTTT,CSVDIQGNTGELFF,TRBJ2-2,.,14,.,TRBV29-1
TGTGCCAGTAGTATAGAGGGGCCAACAGGACACAACACTGAAGCTTTCTTT,CASSIEGPTGHNTEAFF,TRBJ1-1,.,17,.,TRBV19
TGTGCCAGCAGCCAAGGACAAACTAATGAAAAACTGTTTTTT,CASSQGQTNEKLFF,TRBJ1-4,.,14,.,TRBV4-2
TGTGCCATCAGCAGGGATACGGATGAAAAACTGTTTTTT,CAISRDTDEKLFF,TRBJ1-4,.,13,few,TRBV10-3
TGCGCCAGCAGCTTGCCTCCCTACGAGCAGTACTTC,CASSLPPYEQYF,TRBJ2-7,.,12,.,TRBV5-1
TGTGCCACCGGGATAGGACAGGGGGCGGATGAGCAGTTCTTC,CATGIGQGADEQFF,TRBJ2-1,TRBD1,14,.,TRBV15
TGTGCCAGCTCACAGACAGGGGACACTGAAGCTTTCTTT,CASSQTGDTEAFF,TRBJ1-1,TRBD1,13,.,TRBV18
TGCGCCAGCAGCTTGGATAGGCGACAGCTCGGGTCTAATACGCAGTATTTT,CASSLDRRQLGSNTQYF,TRBJ2-3,.,17,.,TRBV5-1
TGTGCCAGCAGCCCGATACTTGACTATGGCTACACCTTC,CASSPILDYGYTF,TRBJ1-2,.,13,.,TRBV6-5
TGTGCCAGCAGCCCCTTTGGTAGCGGGGGAACCGGGGAGCTGTTTTTT,CASSPFGSGGTGELFF,TRBJ2-2,TRBD2,16,.,TRBV9
TGTGCCAGCAGCGTAGGAGCCCATGGCAATCAGCCCCAGCATTTT,CASSVGAHGNQPQHF,TRBJ1-5,.,15,.,TRBV9
TGCGCCAGCAGCCAAGACGGGGGAACTGAAGCTTTCTTT,CASSQDGGTEAFF,TRBJ1-1,.,13,once,TRBV4-1
TGCGCCAGCACCACGTTGGGGGCCCCCTCCTACAATGAGCAGTTCTTC,CASTTLGAPSYNEQFF,TRBJ2-1,.,16,.,TRBV5-1
TGTGCCAGCAGCCTTGACAGGGTGAAGCTGTTTTTT,CASSLDRVKLFF,TRBJ2-2,TRBD1,12,.,TRBV14
TGTGCCAGCAGCTTGGACGGGGGGCGCGGGACAGATACGCAGTATTTT,CASSLDGGRGTDTQYF,TRBJ2-3,.,16,.,TRBV5-4
TGTGCTAGTGGTTCCTCCAGGGGCAATAGCAATCAGCCCCAGCATTTT,CASGSSRGNSNQPQHF,TRBJ1-5,.,16,.,TRBV12-5
TGTGCCAGCAGTGACGTGCCCGGGACTAGGCAGTACTTC,CASSDVPGTRQYF,TRBJ2-5,TRBD2,13,.,TRBV25-1
TGTGCCAGCAGCTTAGTTGGGACAGGGAGTGAAAAACTGTTTTTT,CASSLVGTGSEKLFF,TRBJ1-4,TRBD1,15,.,TRBV7-2
TGTGCCAGCAGCTCGGGGACTAGCGGGGGCACAGATACGCAGTATTTT,CASSSGTSGGTDTQYF,TRBJ2-3,TRBD2,16,.,TRBV5-4
TGTGCCAGCAGTGAAACAGGGGGGAGTCAGCCCCAGCATTTT,CASSETGGSQPQHF,TRBJ1-5,TRBD1,14,.,TRBV2
TGTGCCAGTAGTGCGACAGGGGACAATTCACCCCTCCACTTT,CASSATGDNSPLHF,TRBJ1-6,TRBD1,14,.,TRBV19
TGCGCCAGCAGCCAAGACGGCGGACATACCACTGAAGCTTTCTTT,CASSQDGGHTTEAFF,TRBJ1-1,.,15,.,TRBV4-3
TGCGCCAGCAGCTTGGACTCATATGACTCGACAGGCTTCACCGGGGAGCTGTTTTTT,CASSLDSYDSTGFTGELFF,TRBJ2-2,.,19,few,TRBV5-1
TGTGCCAGCAGTGAAAACCTCGGGGGACAGGGTTGGGGCTACACCTTC,CASSENLGGQGWGYTF,TRBJ1-2,TRBD1,16,few,TRBV2
TGTGCCAGCAGCCCTATAGGCGGGGGGCAGGATACGCAGTATTTT,CASSPIGGGQDTQYF,TRBJ2-3,TRBD2,15,once,TRBV6-6
TGTGCCAGCACCCTGAGGTACGACGCTGGCTACACCTTC,CASTLRYDAGYTF,TRBJ1-2,.,13,.,TRBV2
TGTGCCTGGAGTGTTCCCTCGACAGGAAGGACGACTGATTCTGGAAACACCATATATTTT,CAWSVPSTGRTTDSGNTIYF,TRBJ1-3,.,20,.,TRBV30
TGCGCCAGCAGCCAGGACTCGACCTCCTACGAGCAGTACTTC,CASSQDSTSYEQYF,TRBJ2-7,.,14,.,TRBV4-1
TGTGCCAGCAGCGCCACAGGGGACACAGATACGCAGTATTTT,CASSATGDTDTQYF,TRBJ2-3,TRBD1,14,.,TRBV9
TGTGCCAGCAGCAGACAGGGAAACACTGAAGCTTTCTTT,CASSRQGNTEAFF,TRBJ1-1,TRBD1,13,.,TRBV9
TGTGCCAGCAGCCGAACAGGGGCCCTCACAGATACGCAGTATTTT,CASSRTGALTDTQYF,TRBJ2-3,TRBD1,15,.,TRBV11-2
TGTGCCAGTAGTATAGGGTCTGGGACAGGGGGTCGGTGGACTGAAGCTTTCTTT,CASSIGSGTGGRWTEAFF,TRBJ1-1,TRBD1,18,once,TRBV19
TGTGCCTGCTCACTAGCGGGGTATGGTGAGCAGTTCTTC,CACSLAGYGEQFF,TRBJ2-1,TRBD2,13,once,TRBV30
TGTGCCAGTAGTATGGGGGGGGTGTACAATGAGCAGTTCTTC,CASSMGGVYNEQFF,TRBJ2-1,TRBD2,14,.,TRBV19
TGCAGCGTGGCACCGGACAGTTACTACTACGAGCAGTACTTC,CSVAPDSYYYEQYF,TRBJ2-7,.,14,.,TRBV29-1
TGTGCCAGCAGCGCCGGGACAGAGCCCTATGGCTACACCTTC,CASSAGTEPYGYTF,TRBJ1-2,TRBD1,14,few,TRBV9
TGCGCCAGCAGCCAAGAATCGCGGGGCCTCCGCACAGATACGCAGTATTTT,CASSQESRGLRTDTQYF,TRBJ2-3,.,17,.,TRBV4-1
TGTGCCACCAGCAGGAGGTTGAGAGAGACCCAGTACTTC,CATSRRLRETQYF,TRBJ2-5,.,13,.,TRBV15
TGTGCCAGCTCACCATTCCAGGGTGGGGACACTGAAGCTTTCTTT,CASSPFQGGDTEAFF,TRBJ1-1,.,15,.,TRBV18
TGTGCCAGCAGCTTCTCCTGGACAGGGCTCACTGAAGCTTTCTTT,CASSFSWTGLTEAFF,TRBJ1-1,TRBD1,15,few,TRBV7-8
TGTGCCAGCAGTTCGGACAGGGGGCAGGATGAAGCTTTCTTT,CASSSDRGQDEAFF,TRBJ1-1,TRBD1,14,.,TRBV6-5
TGTGCCATCAGTGTGCTAGCGGGCTCCTACAATGAGCAGTTCTTC,CAISVLAGSYNEQFF,TRBJ2-1,TRBD2,15,.,TRBV10-3
TGTGCCAGCAGCTTAGTAGGGACAGGGATGTACGAGCAGTACTTC,CASSLVGTGMYEQYF,TRBJ2-7,TRBD1,15,.,TRBV7-2
TGTGCCAGCCACCGGGAAATAAATAATGAAAAACTGTTTTTT,CASHREINNEKLFF,TRBJ1-4,.,14,.,TRBV2
TGTGCCAGCAGCTCACAGGCGAACAATCAGCCCCAGCATTTT,CASSSQANNQPQHF,TRBJ1-5,.,14,once,TRBV7-9
TGTGCCAGCAAGCGGGACGGCAGGAACGATAATTCACCCCTCCACTTT,CASKRDGRNDNSPLHF,TRBJ1-6,.,16,.,TRBV27
TGTGCCAGCAGCTTGGATCCCAGGGAAGGGTCGAACACTGAAGCTTTCTTT,CASSLDPREGSNTEAFF,TRBJ1-1,.,17,.,TRBV5-4
TGCAGCGTTTTGTCTGAGATAGGGAGAGGCTACACCTTC,CSVLSEIGRGYTF,TRBJ1-2,.,13,.,TRBV29-1
TGTGCCAGCAGGGACAGGGGCTCTGGAAACACCATATATTTT,CASRDRGSGNTIYF,TRBJ1-3,TRBD1,14,few,TRBV25-1
TGTGCCAGTAGTATAGTGAGTGGCACTGAAGCTTTCTTT,CASSIVSGTEAFF,TRBJ1-1,.,13,.,TRBV19
TGCGCCAGCAGCTTGTCGGGACAGGGGGCCTATGGCTACACCTTC,CASSLSGQGAYGYTF,TRBJ1-2,TRBD1,15,few,TRBV5-1
TGTGCCAGCAGCGTAGAGGGGAGGGAGGGCACAGATACGCAGTATTTT,CASSVEGREGTDTQYF,TRBJ2-3,TRBD2,16,many,TRBV9
TGTGCCACCAGCAGCCGGGCGGGGGACGGCTACACCTTC,CATSSRAGDGYTF,TRBJ1-2,.,13,.,TRBV15
TGTGCCAGCAGCAAAGAACGTGCAGGCCAGAACACTGAAGCTTTCTTT,CASSKERAGQNTEAFF,TRBJ1-1,.,16,.,TRBV21-1
TGTGCCAGCTCACCTCTCACAGGGGGCTCCGGGGAGCTGTTTTTT,CASSPLTGGSGELFF,TRBJ2-2,TRBD1,15,.,TRBV18
TGTGCCTGGAGCACGGGACAGGCAGGTCAGCCCCAGCATTTT,CAWSTGQAGQPQHF,TRBJ1-5,TRBD1,14,.,TRBV30
TGTGCCAGCTCACCACCAGGACTGAATGAGCAGTTCTTC,CASSPPGLNEQFF,TRBJ2-1,.,13,once,TRBV18